This entry concerns a single TCR beta chain. This sample is part of a study of blood T cell repertoires in COVID-19. Sequenced by immunoSEQ multiplex PCR; TCRdb stores in-frame clones only, minus some. Of about 170,000 clones in the sample, 79% were seen once. CDR1 and CDR2 from the germline V gene are KGHSH and LQKENI. The CDR3 is 13 amino acids. V dropped 8 bases and J dropped 2 bases, with 12 bases sitting between them. The sequenced sample was PBMCs or T cells enriched from blood (not recorded which). This chain uses TRBV18 with TRBJ2-5, with D unclear. This sequence originates from a woman aged 70-85 years in a cohort exposed to, infected with or recovered from COVID-19 (not recorded which). This chain's CDR3 is CASVRSTQETQYF. Written as DNA, the CDR3 is TGTGCCAGCGTACGTAGCACTCAAGAGACCCAGTACTTC.